A single sample gave rise to the 5 T cell receptor beta chains below, sequenced in a study of blood T cell repertoires in COVID-19. Here immunoSEQ multiplex PCR was the method, and the copy in TCRdb shows in-frame clones only, minus some. This sample has about 440,000 clones, with nearly 90% found just once. What was sequenced was PBMCs or T cells enriched from blood (not recorded which). Source of these receptors: a woman aged 18 to 35 with acute COVID-19.

The rearrangement uses TRBV7-9 and TRBJ1-4, with D tentatively TRBD1 (5 bases). The V end lost 5 bases, the J end lost 7 bases, and 14 bases lay between the germline ends. This CDR3 region has 14 residues. Germline CDR1 and CDR2: SEHNR and FQNEAQ (reference sequence). The CDR3 spells CASSKQGRGEKLFF. As DNA, the CDR3 is TGTGCCAGCAGCAAGCAGGGTAGGGGTGAAAAACTGTTTTTT.

The J gene is TRBJ2-1, the V gene TRBV6-2 or TRBV6-3; tentatively, D is TRBD1 (6 bases). V lost 6 bases to trimming and J lost 2 bases, with 8 bases between them. Germline V gene data show CDR1 as MNHEY and CDR2 as SVGEGT. The CDR3 contains 13 residues. The CDR3 is CASSGQPYNEQFF. CDR3 nucleotide sequence: TGTGCCAGCAGCGGACAGCCCTACAATGAGCAGTTCTTC.

The chain uses TRBV6-6 and TRBJ1-5; a weak D match, TRBD1 (5 bases). V lost 7 bases and J 2 bases, leaving 12 bases between the germline ends. CDR3 length: 14 amino acids. Per the germline V gene, CDR1 is MNHNY and CDR2 is SVGAGI (reference sequence). This CDR3 reads CASTRGAGNQPQHF. The CDR3 region has the DNA TGTGCCAGCACCCGTGGGGCTGGCAATCAGCCCCAGCATTTT.

This chain connects TRBV4-1 to TRBJ1-2, with 7 bases identical to TRBD1. CDR3 length equals 15 residues. The V and J ends lost 3 bases and 8 bases, in that order; junction bases with no gene match: 12. CDR1 is MGHRA, CDR2 YSYEKL, per germline. The CDR3 bases are TGCGCCAGCAGCCATGGCGGGACAGAGAGGCTGGGCTACACCTTC. Its translation: CASSHGGTERLGYTF.

On this clone: The identical CDR3 is also encoded by other nucleotide sequences in the sample. The chain combines TRBV9 with TRBJ1-4; TRBD1 is a possible D gene (6 bases). The V gene's germline CDR1 is SGDLS and CDR2 YYNGEE. This CDR3 region has 14 residues. Between the trimmed V and J ends, which lost 0 bases and 8 bases, there was a span of 11 bases. CDR3 in amino acids: CASSVVGGGEKLFF. CDR3 nucleotides: TGTGCCAGCAGCGTAGTAGGTGGGGGCGAAAAACTGTTTTTT.